Listed here are 26 T cell receptor beta chains from one sample, sequenced in a study of shared clonotypes between healthy human individuals. Libraries were prepared by immunoSEQ multiplex PCR; TCRdb keeps only in-frame clonotypes and omits some of them. The data contain around 550,000 clones, less than 96% of them singletons. The sequencing input was naive CD4+ T cells sorted from blood. The subset: CD45RA+ positively selected. These receptors were obtained from a woman aged 25 to 39 in good health.

V usage is TRBV28 and J usage is TRBJ1-1, with TRBD1 identical over 7 bases. Germline V gene data show CDR1 as MDHEN and CDR2 as SYDVKM. There are 15 residues in the CDR3. V lost 5 bases to trimming and J lost 5 bases; unmatched junction nucleotides: 11. CDR3 amino acids: CASSTQGGGRTEAFF. As DNA, the CDR3 is TGTGCCAGCAGTACCCAGGGGGGCGGGAGAACTGAAGCTTTCTTT.

Comments on this clone: This sample includes further DNA sequences coding for the same CDR3. This chain links TRBV18 with TRBJ2-5; D is unclear. The CDR3 consists of 13 residues. CDR1 and CDR2 from the germline V gene are KGHSH and LQKENI. The ends were cut back, 1 base at V and 1 base at J, with 4 bases in the middle. Here the CDR3 DNA reads TGTGCCAGCTCACCACAGGGCCAAGAGACCCAGTACTTC. Protein sequence: CASSPQGQETQYF.

The table lists this clone with a count of one. The chain joins TRBV2 to TRBJ2-7; the D gene is possibly TRBD1 (6 bases). The CDR3 runs to 15 residues. The V gene lost 4 bases and the J gene lost 7 bases, with 20 bases spanning the gap. The germline V gene encodes CDR1 SNHLY and CDR2 FYNNEI. The CDR3 DNA is TGTGCCAGCAGTGGCACGACAGGTACCTACGTAGAGCAGTACTTC. Amino acids: CASSGTTGTYVEQYF. Full variable domain (rest looked up from reference TRBV2 and TRBJ2-7): EPEVTQTPSHQVTQMGQEVILRCVPISNHLYFYWYRQILGQKVEFLVSFYNNEISEKSEIFDDQFSVERPDGSNFTLKIRSTKLEDSAMYFCASSGTTGTYVEQYFGPGTRLTVT.

CDR3 nucleotides: TGTGCCAGCCAACCAGGCGGGAGAAAGGCCTACGAGCAGTACTTC. Translation gives CASQPGGRKAYEQYF. The V and J genes are TRBV28 and TRBJ2-7; 7 bases line up with TRBD2. Germline loops: CDR1 MDHEN, CDR2 SYDVKM. Trimming took 8 bases from V and 2 from J; bases not matched to a gene: 12. This CDR3 spans 15 amino acids.

The chain recombines TRBV2 with TRBJ1-2; possibly TRBD1 for D (5 bases). Germline assignment: CDR1 SNHLY and CDR2 FYNNEI. The CDR3 covers 13 residues. Trimming cost V 1 base and J 7 bases, with 10 bases left between them. The CDR3 here is CASSEGGRGGYTF. DNA for the CDR3: TGTGCCAGCAGTGAAGGGGGCCGAGGTGGCTACACCTTC.

The V gene is TRBV28, the J gene TRBJ2-7; D perhaps matches TRBD1 (6 bases). The CDR3 is 15 amino acids. Germline V gene lookup returns CDR1 MDHEN and CDR2 SYDVKM. V dropped 4 bases and J dropped 2 bases, with 15 bases sitting between them. The CDR3 DNA follows: TGTGCCAGCAGTTCCCCAGGGGCGGCAACCTACGAGCAGTACTTC. This translates into CASSSPGAATYEQYF.

V gene TRBV6-6 combines with J gene TRBJ2-2; D is uncertain. Deletions cut 5 bases from V and 4 bases from J, with 5 bases between. This CDR3 comprises 12 residues. CDR1 is MNHNY, CDR2 SVGAGI, per germline (reference sequence). The CDR3 sequence is CASSRSTGELFF. DNA for the CDR3: TGTGCCAGCAGTCGGTCCACCGGGGAGCTGTTTTTT.

This clone has just one count. The V and J genes are TRBV2 and TRBJ2-2, with TRBD2 identical over 11 bases. CDR1 SNHLY and CDR2 FYNNEI come from the germline V gene. The ends lost 6 bases at V and 1 base at J; junction bases unmatched: 4. There are 16 residues in the CDR3. The CDR3 DNA follows: TGTGCCAGCAGAAAAGGGACTAGCGGGAACACCGGGGAGCTGTTTTTT. Its translation is CASRKGTSGNTGELFF.

This clone came up once. V gene TRBV10-3 combines with J gene TRBJ2-7; D not certain. The CDR3 runs 14 residues. Germline loops: CDR1 ENHRY, CDR2 SYGVKD. With 6 bases removed from V and 1 base from J, the gap between germline ends came to 13 bases. CDR3 sequence: CAISGVPRSYEQYF. The CDR3 DNA is TGTGCCATCAGCGGAGTCCCCCGTTCCTACGAGCAGTACTTC.

This chain joins TRBV29-1 and TRBJ2-7; 7 bases are shared with TRBD2. Germline-derived CDR1 and CDR2 are SQVTM and ANQGSEA. This CDR3 is built from 11 residues. V lost 6 bases to trimming and J lost 7 bases; unmatched junction nucleotides: 6. Here the CDR3 DNA reads TGCAGCGTGAACCCGGGGGGTGAGCAGTACTTC. The encoded protein is CSVNPGGEQYF.

The chain links TRBV18 to TRBJ2-5; the match to TRBD2 covers 7 bases. V shed 2 bases, J shed 1 base, and the junction held 4 bases outside the gene matches. Germline V gene lookup returns CDR1 KGHSH and CDR2 LQKENI. The CDR3 is made up of 15 amino acids. For the CDR3, the DNA is TGTGCCAGCTCACCAGGGGGGACTACCCAAGAGACCCAGTACTTC. Translation: CASSPGGTTQETQYF.

This rearrangement joins TRBV7-2 to TRBJ1-4; possible D gene TRBD1, 5 bases. The CDR3 loop spans 15 amino acids. Trimming stripped 2 bases from V and 8 bases from J, with 15 bases between. Per the germline V gene, CDR1 is SGHTA and CDR2 is FQGNSA. The CDR3 sequence is CASSLSGAPREKLFF. The CDR3 DNA reads TGTGCCAGCAGCTTATCTGGGGCGCCGAGGGAAAAACTGTTTTTT.

This chain uses TRBV18 with TRBJ1-2; the D gene is possibly TRBD1 (5 bases). CDR1 and CDR2 from the germline V gene are KGHSH and LQKENI. The CDR3 runs 13 residues. V lost 6 bases, J lost 6 bases, and 14 bases lay in between. The CDR3 spells CASSLPGADGYTF. CDR3 coding DNA: TGTGCCAGCTCCCTCCCCGGGGCAGATGGCTACACCTTC.

This chain links TRBV10-3 with TRBJ1-6; 11 bases are shared with TRBD1. Per germline, CDR1 ENHRY and CDR2 SYGVKD. CDR3 length: 17 amino acids. With V trimmed by 2 bases and J by 8 bases, 8 bases remained unmatched. CDR3 DNA: TGTGCCATCAGTGAGGGACAGGGGGCGGGGGGGTATTCACCCCTCCACTTT. Translation: CAISEGQGAGGYSPLHF.

This chain connects TRBV4-1 to TRBJ1-3; D is undetermined. The CDR3 sequence is 16 residues long. Germline V CDR1 and CDR2: MGHRA, YSYEKL. Trimming stripped 1 base from V and 4 bases from J, with 14 bases between. CDR3 nucleotides: TGCGCCAGCAGCCAAGGTGGCATCCAGTTCGGAAACACCATATATTTT. Protein sequence: CASSQGGIQFGNTIYF.

This clone was found once. V gene TRBV4-1 combines with J gene TRBJ1-1; 7 nucleotides line up with TRBD1. The V gene's germline CDR1 is MGHRA and CDR2 YSYEKL. The CDR3 covers 17 residues. J gave up 0 bases and V 2 bases, and 9 bases lay outside the gene matches. CDR3 protein: CASSQTIQGTMNTEAFF. For the CDR3, the DNA is TGCGCCAGCAGCCAAACCATACAGGGGACAATGAACACTGAAGCTTTCTTT.

The chain couples TRBV5-6 to TRBJ2-7; 7 positions match TRBD1. This CDR3 is 15 amino acids long. The junction had 6 bases not matched to a gene; V was cut back by 0 bases and J by 3 bases. Germline assignment: CDR1 SGHDT and CDR2 YYEEEE. The CDR3 sequence: CASSLGQGLVYEQYF. Written as DNA, the CDR3 is TGTGCCAGCAGCTTGGGACAGGGTTTAGTCTACGAGCAGTACTTC.

This sequence joins TRBV6-6 and TRBJ1-1; D is unresolved. The V gene's germline CDR1 is MNHNY and CDR2 SVGAGI (reference sequence). V was clipped by 7 bases and J by 1 base, with 10 bases between them. This CDR3 has 13 residues. This CDR3 is CASKTNQNTEAFF. The DNA for the CDR3 is TGTGCCAGCAAAACCAACCAGAACACTGAAGCTTTCTTT.

V usage is TRBV7-2 and J usage is TRBJ2-1; a weak D match, TRBD1 (6 bases). The germline V gene encodes CDR1 SGHTA and CDR2 FQGNSA. CDR3 length: 13 residues. V shed 5 bases and J shed 6 bases, with 11 bases lying between them. The CDR3: CASSAHRVNEQFF. Written as DNA, the CDR3 is TGTGCCAGCAGCGCCCACAGGGTCAATGAGCAGTTCTTC.

The chain recombines TRBV19 with TRBJ2-7; 9 bases are a match to TRBD1. The length of the CDR3 is 17 residues. CDR1 is LNHDA, CDR2 SQIVND, per germline (reference sequence). V lost 5 bases to trimming and J lost 4 bases; unmatched junction nucleotides: 15. CDR3 sequence reads: CASSSSPGQGKLYEQYF. DNA for the CDR3: TGTGCCAGTAGTTCCTCTCCGGGACAGGGAAAGTTATACGAGCAGTACTTC.

The chain is built from TRBV15 and TRBJ2-5, with TRBD2 identical over 11 bases. CDR3 length equals 16 residues. V lost 2 bases and J lost 4; bases outside the gene matches: 6. The V gene's germline CDR1 is LNHNV and CDR2 YYDKDF (reference sequence). The chain's CDR3 is CATSRRIAGGLETQYF. CDR3 bases: TGTGCCACCAGCAGACGAATAGCGGGAGGGTTAGAGACCCAGTACTTC.

The chain is built from TRBV7-2 and TRBJ1-1, with 12 nucleotides matching TRBD1. The CDR3 runs 18 residues. CDR1 and CDR2 (germline): SGHTA, FQGNSA. V shed 1 base and J 2 bases; nucleotides not matched to a gene: 8. Written as DNA, the CDR3 is TGTGCCAGCAGCTTAGGAAGGGACAGGGGGCTCAAAAACACTGAAGCTTTCTTT. Protein: CASSLGRDRGLKNTEAFF.

The gene calls are TRBV27 and TRBJ2-1, with D perhaps given as TRBD1 or TRBD2 (5 bases each). This CDR3 contains 15 residues. Germline CDR1 and CDR2: MNHEY and SMNVEV (reference sequence). V lost 7 bases to trimming and J lost 5 bases, with 18 bases between them. CDR3: CASTLGPGRNNEQFF. The CDR3 DNA sequence: TGTGCCAGCACCCTGGGGCCGGGACGCAACAATGAGCAGTTCTTC.

This sequence joins TRBV2 and TRBJ2-1, with D unresolved. CDR1 and CDR2 from the germline V gene are SNHLY and FYNNEI. The CDR3 is 15 residues long. V lost 2 bases and J 5 bases, leaving 13 bases between the germline ends. This CDR3 reads CASSERRLANNEQFF. CDR3 nucleotides: TGTGCCAGCAGTGAACGCCGACTCGCAAACAATGAGCAGTTCTTC.

The V and J genes are TRBV18 and TRBJ2-6; D might be TRBD2 (6 bases). Trimming cost V 2 bases and J 2 bases, with 10 bases left between them. The germline CDR1 and CDR2 sequences are KGHSH and LQKENI. The CDR3 totals 16 residues. The CDR3 here is CASSPMGGPGANVLTF. The CDR3 nucleotides are TGTGCCAGCTCACCAATGGGGGGTCCTGGGGCCAACGTCCTGACTTTC.

Turning to this clone: The junction shows a germline mismatch at one end, possibly a read error. The chain combines TRBV29-1 with TRBJ2-7, with D perhaps assigned TRBD1 or TRBD2 (5 bases each). Germline CDR1 SQVTM, CDR2 ANQGSEA. The CDR3 loop spans 11 amino acids. CDR3 DNA sequence: TGCAGCGTTGAATCGGTACGGGGCAAGCTTTTC. It codes for CSVESVRGKLF.